The clone carrying this T cell receptor (beta chain) was counted between two and nine times. TCRdb keeps only in-frame clones here, not all; method: immunoSEQ multiplex PCR. The top ten clones hold 3% to 3.5% of a sample with under 200,000 clones, around 80% of them seen once. The sample originates from a study of blood T cell repertoires in COVID-19. Study overall: Nucleic acid was either cDNA or gDNA, and it came from T cells, B-cell-depleted T cells, or PBMCs.

With V trimmed by 7 bases and J by 4 bases, 9 bases remained unmatched. Germline V CDR1 and CDR2: SQVTM, ANQGSEA. The CDR3 covers 14 residues. The TCR comes from a woman aged 55-75 years who had recovered from COVID-19. V and J are TRBV29-1 and TRBJ2-1; 8 positions match TRBD1. The specimen sequenced was PBMCs or T cells enriched from blood (not recorded which). CDR3 nucleotides: TGCAGCGCCGTGACAGGGGCGGGATACAATGAGCAGTTCTTC. Its translation is CSAVTGAGYNEQFF.